This record looks at one TCR beta chain sequence and its context. Its antigen is unknown. This record comes from a study of cytotoxic CD8 clonotypes in ibrutinib-treated CLL. For the study at large: Researchers reported about a dozen relapsed/refractory and under 16 treatment-naive patients, under 18 of them IGHV unmutated. Partial response was seen in some 24 patients and complete response in 2; after median about six years, about 14 stayed remitted, around 12 progressed.

The data were produced by immunoSEQ multiplex PCR, yet TCRdb's version contains in-frame clones alone and is incomplete. The table lists around 330,000 clones, 67% of them singletons. V lost 1 base, J lost 7 bases, and 7 bases stayed unmatched. The CDR3 has 14 residues. CDR1 is MGHDK, CDR2 SYGVNS, per germline. General study results and limits: Lymph node repertoires were not studied, and sampling times were unmatched. Clonality increased at ibrutinib response and stayed stable in sustained remission. At progression, however, it fell back toward baseline.

Sequenced material: PBMCs, taken after 36 months of ibrutinib treatment. This receptor was identified in a human donor with chronic lymphocytic leukemia. The rearrangement links TRBV25-1 to TRBJ2-7; TRBD1 matches 7 bases. The CDR3 DNA sequence: TGTGCCAGCAGTGAATTCAAGGGGGCACGTGAGCAGTACTTC. Residues: CASSEFKGAREQYF.